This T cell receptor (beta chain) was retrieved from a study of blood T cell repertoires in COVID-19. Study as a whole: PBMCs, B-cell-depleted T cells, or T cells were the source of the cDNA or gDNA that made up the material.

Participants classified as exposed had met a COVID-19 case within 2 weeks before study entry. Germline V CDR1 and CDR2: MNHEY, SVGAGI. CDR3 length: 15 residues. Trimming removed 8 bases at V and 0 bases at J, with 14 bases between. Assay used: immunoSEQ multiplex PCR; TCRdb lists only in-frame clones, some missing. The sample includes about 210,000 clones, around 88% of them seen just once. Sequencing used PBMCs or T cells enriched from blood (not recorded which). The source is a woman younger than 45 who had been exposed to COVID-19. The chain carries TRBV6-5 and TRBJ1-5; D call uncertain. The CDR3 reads CASSLPFNSNQPQHF. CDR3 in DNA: TGTGCCAGCTCCCTACCCTTCAATAGCAATCAGCCCCAGCATTTT.